Listed below are T cell receptor beta chains from one sample, sequenced in a study of blood T cell repertoires in COVID-19. Generated by immunoSEQ multiplex PCR, the TCRdb table keeps only in-frame clones and is missing some. The sample includes 200,000 to 250,000 clones, roughly 80% of them seen just once. The sample was PBMCs or T cells enriched from blood (not recorded which). The receptors originated from a woman in her forties with acute COVID-19. CDR3s include the opening cysteine and the closing phenylalanine or tryptophan. Each record gives: D gene, V gene, clone size, J gene, CDR3 DNA, CDR3 protein. D genes are given only for firm matches. Clone size is stated in some rows and not others, as once, few, many or a class when expanded.

d_gene: TRBD1
v_gene: TRBV4-3
abundance: .
j_gene: TRBJ1-3
CDR3nt: TGCGCCAGCAGCCAAGAGAGGACAGGGTCCTCTGGAAACACCATATATTTT
CDR3aa: CASSQERTGSSGNTIYF

d_gene: .
v_gene: TRBV25-1
abundance: .
j_gene: TRBJ1-2
CDR3nt: TGTGCCAGCAGTCAGGGGCAGGCCTATGGCTACACCTTC
CDR3aa: CASSQGQAYGYTF

d_gene: .
v_gene: TRBV28
abundance: .
j_gene: TRBJ1-3
CDR3nt: TGTGCCAGCAGTTTCGCCGGGGGACCCTCTGGAAACACCATATATTTT
CDR3aa: CASSFAGGPSGNTIYF

d_gene: TRBD1
v_gene: TRBV11-1
abundance: .
j_gene: TRBJ2-7
CDR3nt: TGTGCCAGCAGTACCGGGACAGGCGTTCTCTACGAGCAGTACTTC
CDR3aa: CASSTGTGVLYEQYF

d_gene: .
v_gene: TRBV6-2/TRBV6-3
abundance: .
j_gene: TRBJ1-1
CDR3nt: TGTGCCAGCAGTTACTCCACTGGACAGTTGAACACTGAAGCTTTCTTT
CDR3aa: CASSYSTGQLNTEAFF

d_gene: TRBD2
v_gene: TRBV4-1
abundance: .
j_gene: TRBJ2-3
CDR3nt: TGCGCCAGCAGCCAAGTCTCTAGCGGGGGTACAGATACGCAGTATTTT
CDR3aa: CASSQVSSGGTDTQYF

d_gene: TRBD2
v_gene: TRBV19
abundance: .
j_gene: TRBJ2-5
CDR3nt: TGTGCCAGTAGTTCCCGGACTAGCAGTTTCCAAGAGACCCAGTACTTC
CDR3aa: CASSSRTSSFQETQYF

d_gene: .
v_gene: TRBV21-1
abundance: .
j_gene: TRBJ2-5
CDR3nt: TGTGCCAGCGGATTCGGACGGACACAAGAGACCCAGTACTTC
CDR3aa: CASGFGRTQETQYF

d_gene: .
v_gene: TRBV6-5
abundance: .
j_gene: TRBJ1-5
CDR3nt: TGTGCCAGCAGTTTTTCAGGGATCTTGAGCAATCAGCCCCAGCATTTT
CDR3aa: CASSFSGILSNQPQHF

d_gene: .
v_gene: TRBV9
abundance: .
j_gene: TRBJ1-3
CDR3nt: TGTGCCAGCAGCGGCACAGGGAACGCTGGAAACACCATATATTTT
CDR3aa: CASSGTGNAGNTIYF

d_gene: .
v_gene: TRBV27
abundance: few
j_gene: TRBJ2-5
CDR3nt: TGTGCCAGCAGTTTAGGGCGTGGGGAGACCCAGTACTTC
CDR3aa: CASSLGRGETQYF

d_gene: TRBD2
v_gene: TRBV19
abundance: .
j_gene: TRBJ2-1
CDR3nt: TGTGCCAGTACCTCTGGTGGGGGGGTGAATGAGCAGTTCTTC
CDR3aa: CASTSGGGVNEQFF

d_gene: .
v_gene: TRBV29-1
abundance: .
j_gene: TRBJ1-2
CDR3nt: TGCAGCGTTGATCCGGGGTTTGGCTACACCTTC
CDR3aa: CSVDPGFGYTF

d_gene: TRBD1
v_gene: TRBV5-6
abundance: .
j_gene: TRBJ1-3
CDR3nt: TGTGCCAGCAGCTTGTGGGAAGGACAGGTGGGATGGAGAAACACCATATATTTT
CDR3aa: CASSLWEGQVGWRNTIYF

d_gene: .
v_gene: TRBV7-2
abundance: .
j_gene: TRBJ1-1
CDR3nt: TGTGCCAGCAGCTTGACAGTGGTAAACACTGAAGCTTTCTTT
CDR3aa: CASSLTVVNTEAFF

d_gene: TRBD2
v_gene: TRBV2
abundance: .
j_gene: TRBJ2-7
CDR3nt: TGTGCCAGCAACCCGGGACTAGGTCCTTACGAGCAGTACTTC
CDR3aa: CASNPGLGPYEQYF

d_gene: .
v_gene: TRBV3-1/TRBV3-2
abundance: .
j_gene: TRBJ2-1
CDR3nt: TGTGCCAGCAGCCAAGATATGAGAGGGTCCTACAATGAGCAGTTCTTC
CDR3aa: CASSQDMRGSYNEQFF

d_gene: TRBD2
v_gene: TRBV14
abundance: .
j_gene: TRBJ2-7
CDR3nt: TGTGCCAGCAGCCCCGGGACTAGCGGATACGAGCAGTACTTC
CDR3aa: CASSPGTSGYEQYF

d_gene: .
v_gene: TRBV4-3
abundance: .
j_gene: TRBJ2-2
CDR3nt: TGCGCCAGCAGCCAAGGGCAGGGGTCCACCGGGGAGCTGTTTTTT
CDR3aa: CASSQGQGSTGELFF

d_gene: .
v_gene: TRBV24-1
abundance: .
j_gene: TRBJ2-1
CDR3nt: TGTGCCACCAGTGACCCCCCTAACAATGAGCAGTTCTTC
CDR3aa: CATSDPPNNEQFF

d_gene: TRBD1
v_gene: TRBV19
abundance: .
j_gene: TRBJ1-2
CDR3nt: TGTGCCAGTAGTATTGGGACAGCTCCTAACTATGGCTACACCTTC
CDR3aa: CASSIGTAPNYGYTF

d_gene: .
v_gene: TRBV4-1
abundance: .
j_gene: TRBJ1-1
CDR3nt: TGCGCCAGCAGCCAAGGCCCAGGCCTGAACACTGAAGCTTTCTTT
CDR3aa: CASSQGPGLNTEAFF

d_gene: TRBD2
v_gene: TRBV27
abundance: .
j_gene: TRBJ2-2
CDR3nt: TGTGCCAGCGGGACCTCTCAAATAGCGGGAGAAGTCGGGGAGCTGTTTTTT
CDR3aa: CASGTSQIAGEVGELFF

d_gene: .
v_gene: TRBV4-3
abundance: .
j_gene: TRBJ1-2
CDR3nt: TGCGCCAGCAGCCTTGATTCAGGGTTGGGGGGCTACACCTTC
CDR3aa: CASSLDSGLGGYTF

d_gene: .
v_gene: TRBV7-2
abundance: .
j_gene: TRBJ1-6
CDR3nt: TGTGCCAGCAGCTCAACCAGGAATAATTCACCCCTCCACTTT
CDR3aa: CASSSTRNNSPLHF

d_gene: .
v_gene: TRBV5-6
abundance: .
j_gene: TRBJ2-1
CDR3nt: TGTGCCAGCCCTGCGGGGCCCAATGAGCAGTTCTTC
CDR3aa: CASPAGPNEQFF

d_gene: .
v_gene: TRBV5-1
abundance: .
j_gene: TRBJ2-5
CDR3nt: TGCGCCAGCAGCGGGGGGTCCGGGACTGACGGCGTTGAGACCCAGTACTTC
CDR3aa: CASSGGSGTDGVETQYF

d_gene: TRBD2
v_gene: TRBV9
abundance: .
j_gene: TRBJ2-2
CDR3nt: TGTGCCAGCAGCCTTTCTCTAGCGGGCACCGGGGAGCTGTTTTTT
CDR3aa: CASSLSLAGTGELFF

d_gene: .
v_gene: TRBV24-1
abundance: .
j_gene: TRBJ1-4
CDR3nt: TGTGCCACCAGTGATCCCTCGAGCTCTAATGAAAAACTGTTTTTT
CDR3aa: CATSDPSSSNEKLFF

d_gene: .
v_gene: TRBV9
abundance: .
j_gene: TRBJ2-1
CDR3nt: TGTGCCAGCAGCCTTGGGGGGTTCTCCTACAATGAGCAGTTCTTC
CDR3aa: CASSLGGFSYNEQFF

d_gene: .
v_gene: TRBV7-9
abundance: .
j_gene: TRBJ1-3
CDR3nt: TGTGCCAGCAGCGCGCAGGGATTAGGAAACACCATATATTTT
CDR3aa: CASSAQGLGNTIYF

d_gene: .
v_gene: TRBV21-1
abundance: .
j_gene: TRBJ1-6
CDR3nt: TGTGCCAGCAGCAAAGTGGGGGGGTGGTCCTATAATTCACCCCTCCACTTT
CDR3aa: CASSKVGGWSYNSPLHF

d_gene: TRBD2
v_gene: TRBV19
abundance: .
j_gene: TRBJ2-1
CDR3nt: TGTGCCAGTAGTATCGACCGGGGGGAAGTGGCTGAGCAGTTCTTC
CDR3aa: CASSIDRGEVAEQFF

d_gene: .
v_gene: TRBV28
abundance: .
j_gene: TRBJ2-3
CDR3nt: TGTGCCAGCAGTTTAGACAACAGGAGGTATTTT
CDR3aa: CASSLDNRRYF

d_gene: .
v_gene: TRBV10-2
abundance: .
j_gene: TRBJ1-2
CDR3nt: TGCGCCAGCAGTGACCGACAGCAAAGTAACTATGGCTACACCTTC
CDR3aa: CASSDRQQSNYGYTF

d_gene: TRBD1
v_gene: TRBV19
abundance: .
j_gene: TRBJ1-5
CDR3nt: TGTGCCAGTAGTATACGGCGACAGGGAAATCAGCCCCAGCATTTT
CDR3aa: CASSIRRQGNQPQHF

d_gene: .
v_gene: TRBV29-1
abundance: .
j_gene: TRBJ2-7
CDR3nt: TGCAGCGTTGTACTAAGTGACAGGTTCTCCTACGAGCAGTACTTC
CDR3aa: CSVVLSDRFSYEQYF

d_gene: .
v_gene: TRBV4-3
abundance: .
j_gene: TRBJ2-3
CDR3nt: TGCGCCAGCAGCCAAGATCGGGGGACAGTCAGCACAGATACGCAGTATTTT
CDR3aa: CASSQDRGTVSTDTQYF

d_gene: TRBD2
v_gene: TRBV30
abundance: .
j_gene: TRBJ2-1
CDR3nt: TGTGCCTGGACTAGCGGACCGTACAATGAGCAGTTCTTC
CDR3aa: CAWTSGPYNEQFF

d_gene: TRBD2
v_gene: TRBV3-1/TRBV3-2
abundance: .
j_gene: TRBJ2-1
CDR3nt: TGTGCCAGCAAACGGACTAGCGGGAGTCGTGAGCAGTTCTTC
CDR3aa: CASKRTSGSREQFF

d_gene: TRBD1
v_gene: TRBV7-9
abundance: .
j_gene: TRBJ1-5
CDR3nt: TGTGCCAGCAGCTTCCACAGGGGGCTCGGTCCTAGCAATCAGCCCCAGCATTTT
CDR3aa: CASSFHRGLGPSNQPQHF

d_gene: TRBD2
v_gene: TRBV14
abundance: once
j_gene: TRBJ2-1
CDR3nt: TGTGCCAGCAGCCAAGATCTTCGACTAGCGGGACGGTACAATGAGCAGTTCTTC
CDR3aa: CASSQDLRLAGRYNEQFF

d_gene: TRBD2
v_gene: TRBV6-5
abundance: .
j_gene: TRBJ2-7
CDR3nt: TGTGCCAGCAGTCCTAGCGGGGCCCGCTACGAGCAGTACTTC
CDR3aa: CASSPSGARYEQYF

d_gene: TRBD2
v_gene: TRBV15
abundance: .
j_gene: TRBJ2-1
CDR3nt: TGTGCCACCAGCAAGAGTCTGGGAGGGAGCTCCTACAATGAGCAGTTCTTC
CDR3aa: CATSKSLGGSSYNEQFF

d_gene: TRBD2
v_gene: TRBV7-9
abundance: .
j_gene: TRBJ2-4
CDR3nt: TGTGCCAGCAGCTTAGCGGTGGGACTAGCTGGGAACATTCAGTACTTC
CDR3aa: CASSLAVGLAGNIQYF

d_gene: .
v_gene: TRBV12-3/TRBV12-4
abundance: .
j_gene: TRBJ1-1
CDR3nt: TGTGCCAGCTGCAGGGCTCCGAACACTGAAGCTTTCTTT
CDR3aa: CASCRAPNTEAFF

d_gene: TRBD2
v_gene: TRBV11-2
abundance: .
j_gene: TRBJ2-1
CDR3nt: TGTGCCAGCAGTTTTCGAGCGGGGGCCCTGGGGAATGAGCAGTTCTTC
CDR3aa: CASSFRAGALGNEQFF

d_gene: TRBD1
v_gene: TRBV7-8
abundance: .
j_gene: TRBJ1-1
CDR3nt: TGTGCCAGCAGCTTAGAGCAGGGGGCGGTGGACACTGAAGCTTTCTTT
CDR3aa: CASSLEQGAVDTEAFF

d_gene: TRBD1
v_gene: TRBV5-1
abundance: .
j_gene: TRBJ2-3
CDR3nt: TGCGCCAGCAGCTCGGCGGGACAGGGCGAAGATACGCAGTATTTT
CDR3aa: CASSSAGQGEDTQYF

d_gene: TRBD2
v_gene: TRBV3-1/TRBV3-2
abundance: .
j_gene: TRBJ2-7
CDR3nt: TGTGCCAGCAGCCAAGGGACTAGCGGTTACTACGAGCAGTACTTC
CDR3aa: CASSQGTSGYYEQYF

d_gene: .
v_gene: TRBV18
abundance: .
j_gene: TRBJ1-5
CDR3nt: TGTGCCAGCTCACCGGGAGGGGGCAATCAGCCCCAGCATTTT
CDR3aa: CASSPGGGNQPQHF

d_gene: .
v_gene: TRBV6-5
abundance: .
j_gene: TRBJ2-1
CDR3nt: TGTGCCAGCATGAGTATTCATGAGCAGTTCTTC
CDR3aa: CASMSIHEQFF

d_gene: TRBD1
v_gene: TRBV6-1
abundance: once
j_gene: TRBJ2-2
CDR3nt: TGTGCCAGCAGTGACCCGACAGGGAGAGCGAACACCGGGGAGCTGTTTTTT
CDR3aa: CASSDPTGRANTGELFF

d_gene: TRBD1
v_gene: TRBV18
abundance: .
j_gene: TRBJ1-2
CDR3nt: TGTGCCAGCTCACCGACAGGGGGCGCCGACTATGGCTACACCTTC
CDR3aa: CASSPTGGADYGYTF

d_gene: TRBD1
v_gene: TRBV18
abundance: .
j_gene: TRBJ1-6
CDR3nt: TGTGCCAGCTCACCACCAGGGGGCAATAATTCACCCCTCCACTTT
CDR3aa: CASSPPGGNNSPLHF

d_gene: TRBD2
v_gene: TRBV15
abundance: .
j_gene: TRBJ2-1
CDR3nt: TGTGCCACCAGCAGGACCGGGACTAGCTTTTATGAGCAGTTCTTC
CDR3aa: CATSRTGTSFYEQFF

d_gene: .
v_gene: TRBV7-6
abundance: once
j_gene: TRBJ2-2
CDR3nt: TGTGCCAGCAGCCTGGGGCCTATGGACACCGGGGAGCTGTTTTTT
CDR3aa: CASSLGPMDTGELFF

d_gene: TRBD2
v_gene: TRBV2
abundance: .
j_gene: TRBJ2-5
CDR3nt: TGTGCCAGCAGGAGGGGACTAGCGGGAGGAGGAGAGACCCAGTACTTC
CDR3aa: CASRRGLAGGGETQYF